Sequencing of this TCR beta chain was carried out in a study of cytomegalovirus exposure and HLA in healthy donors. General study findings and limits: The classifier was said to identify cytomegalovirus status with high specificity and sensitivity. The listing of 150 to 200 TCR beta chains classed them as cytomegalovirus-associated. In vitro work confirmed that three CMV-associated chains recognize CMV antigens. The tendency of first-cohort TCR clusters to co-occur in the roughly 130 validation repertoires emerged from a later analysis.

Germline CDR1 is SQVTM and CDR2 is ANQGSEA. The V and J ends lost 5 bases and 0 bases respectively, with 13 bases between them. The CDR3 loop spans 14 amino acids. With regard to this clone: The antigen remains unidentified.

The method was immunoSEQ multiplex PCR; TCRdb's version includes in-frame clones alone and lacks a portion of them. The table has tens of thousands of clones, roughly 94% seen once. The sequencing sample was made of PBMCs. The chain combines TRBV29-1 with TRBJ1-1, with D possibly being TRBD1 (5 bases). The source is a woman aged 18-30 years in good health and CMV-seropositive. CDR3 protein: CSVSREGLNTEAFF. As DNA, the CDR3 is TGCAGCGTTAGCAGGGAAGGATTGAACACTGAAGCTTTCTTT.